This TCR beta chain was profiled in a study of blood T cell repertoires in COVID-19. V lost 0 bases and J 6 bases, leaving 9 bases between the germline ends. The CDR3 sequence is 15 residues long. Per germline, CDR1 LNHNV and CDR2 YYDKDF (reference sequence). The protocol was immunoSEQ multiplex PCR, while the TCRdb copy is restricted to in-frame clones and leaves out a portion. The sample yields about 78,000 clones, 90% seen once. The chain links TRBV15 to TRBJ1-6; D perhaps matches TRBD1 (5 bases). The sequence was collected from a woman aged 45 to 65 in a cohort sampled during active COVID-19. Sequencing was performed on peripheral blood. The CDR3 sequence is CATSRDRVGNSPLHF. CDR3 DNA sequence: TGTGCCACCAGCAGAGACAGGGTTGGTAATTCACCCCTCCACTTT.